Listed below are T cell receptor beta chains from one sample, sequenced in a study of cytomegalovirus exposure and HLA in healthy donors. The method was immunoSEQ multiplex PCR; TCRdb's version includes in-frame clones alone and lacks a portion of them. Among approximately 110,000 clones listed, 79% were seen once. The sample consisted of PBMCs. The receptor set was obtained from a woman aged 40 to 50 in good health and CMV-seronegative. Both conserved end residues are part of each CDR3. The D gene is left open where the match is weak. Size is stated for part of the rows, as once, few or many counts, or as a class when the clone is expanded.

CDR3: CASSPGTGFEQYF
DNA: TGTGCCAGTAGCCCCGGGACAGGGTTCGAGCAGTACTTC
D: TRBD1
J: TRBJ2-7
size: .
V: TRBV19

CDR3: CASSGLSGTPDTQYF
DNA: TGTGCCAGCAGTGGGCTTAGCGGGACCCCAGATACGCAGTATTTT
D: TRBD2
J: TRBJ2-3
size: once
V: TRBV2

CDR3: CASSLAGTYNEQFF
DNA: TGTGCCAGCAGCTTAGCCGGTACCTACAATGAGCAGTTCTTC
D: .
J: TRBJ2-1
size: few
V: TRBV7-8

CDR3: CASSLADTQYF
DNA: TGTGCCAGCAGTCTAGCGGATACGCAGTATTTT
D: .
J: TRBJ2-3
size: .
V: TRBV27

CDR3: CASRGGTDTQYF
DNA: TGTGCCAGCAGGGGGGGAACAGATACGCAGTATTTT
D: .
J: TRBJ2-3
size: .
V: TRBV6-5

CDR3: CASSLGPGAGETQYF
DNA: TGTGCCAGCAGCTTAGGTCCTGGGGCCGGGGAGACCCAGTACTTC
D: .
J: TRBJ2-5
size: once
V: TRBV11-3

CDR3: CASTGGTEAFF
DNA: TGCGCCAGCACCGGGGGTACTGAAGCTTTCTTT
D: .
J: TRBJ1-1
size: .
V: TRBV5-1

CDR3: CASSQTTSGSYNEQFF
DNA: TGTGCCAGCAGCCAAACGACTAGCGGATCCTACAATGAGCAGTTCTTC
D: TRBD2
J: TRBJ2-1
size: .
V: TRBV4-2

CDR3: CASSPGTSGIYEQYF
DNA: TGTGCCAGCAGCCCAGGGACTAGCGGGATCTACGAGCAGTACTTC
D: TRBD2
J: TRBJ2-7
size: .
V: TRBV28

CDR3: CASSARQGGNTEAFF
DNA: TGTGCCAGCAGCGCGAGACAGGGAGGGAACACTGAAGCTTTCTTT
D: TRBD1
J: TRBJ1-1
size: .
V: TRBV6-6

CDR3: CASSAQGIAYNEQFF
DNA: TGTGCCAGCAGCGCACAGGGGATCGCCTACAATGAGCAGTTCTTC
D: TRBD1
J: TRBJ2-1
size: .
V: TRBV7-2

CDR3: CASSQPHDNEQFF
DNA: TGTGCCAGCTCACAACCCCATGACAATGAGCAGTTCTTC
D: .
J: TRBJ2-1
size: once
V: TRBV18

CDR3: CASSRWGGNTEAFF
DNA: TGTGCCAGCAGCCGCTGGGGGGGGAACACTGAAGCTTTCTTT
D: .
J: TRBJ1-1
size: few
V: TRBV5-4

CDR3: CASRRLAGKEQFF
DNA: TGTGCCAGCAGACGACTAGCGGGAAAGGAGCAGTTCTTC
D: TRBD2
J: TRBJ2-1
size: .
V: TRBV7-8

CDR3: CASSVSRGNEQFF
DNA: TGTGCCAGCAGCGTGAGCAGGGGTAATGAGCAGTTCTTC
D: .
J: TRBJ2-1
size: .
V: TRBV9

CDR3: CASTSLRGEYNEQFF
DNA: TGTGCCAGCACCTCCCTTCGCGGGGAGTACAATGAGCAGTTCTTC
D: .
J: TRBJ2-1
size: .
V: TRBV11-2

CDR3: CASSPGTVGGADTQYF
DNA: TGTGCCAGCAGCCCCGGGACAGTCGGAGGCGCGGATACGCAGTATTTT
D: TRBD1
J: TRBJ2-3
size: .
V: TRBV5-4

CDR3: CASSIAGAATNEKLFF
DNA: TGTGCCAGTAGTATAGCGGGAGCCGCAACTAATGAAAAACTGTTTTTT
D: .
J: TRBJ1-4
size: .
V: TRBV19

CDR3: CASSPRQAYEAFF
DNA: TGTGCCAGCAGTCCTAGACAGGCTTATGAAGCTTTCTTT
D: .
J: TRBJ1-1
size: .
V: TRBV6-6

CDR3: CAISDSQGAYNEQFF
DNA: TGTGCCATCAGTGATTCCCAGGGGGCTTACAATGAGCAGTTCTTC
D: TRBD1
J: TRBJ2-1
size: once
V: TRBV10-3

CDR3: CASSSAPGQGANEQFF
DNA: TGTGCCAGCAGCTCCGCCCCGGGACAGGGGGCAAATGAGCAGTTCTTC
D: TRBD1
J: TRBJ2-1
size: .
V: TRBV7-8

CDR3: CASSSAGGRGNTEAFF
DNA: TGTGCCAGCAGTTCCGCGGGGGGCCGGGGGAACACTGAAGCTTTCTTT
D: .
J: TRBJ1-1
size: .
V: TRBV28

CDR3: CASSSGTGVRETQYF
DNA: TGTGCCAGCAGCTCCGGGACAGGGGTTAGGGAGACCCAGTACTTC
D: TRBD1
J: TRBJ2-5
size: .
V: TRBV5-4

CDR3: CASSLFGNGQNTEAFF
DNA: TGTGCCAGCAGCTTATTTGGGAATGGACAGAACACTGAAGCTTTCTTT
D: .
J: TRBJ1-1
size: .
V: TRBV7-2

CDR3: CASVRTGGVSTEAFF
DNA: TGTGCCAGCGTAAGAACGGGGGGCGTGAGCACTGAAGCTTTCTTT
D: .
J: TRBJ1-1
size: once
V: TRBV6-1

CDR3: CATSELGTGDDEKLFF
DNA: TGTGCCACCAGCGAGCTGGGGACAGGGGATGATGAAAAACTGTTTTTT
D: TRBD1
J: TRBJ1-4
size: .
V: TRBV15

CDR3: CASRPLGADSYEQYF
DNA: TGTGCCAGCAGGCCACTGGGGGCAGACTCCTACGAGCAGTACTTC
D: .
J: TRBJ2-7
size: few
V: TRBV11-2

CDR3: CASSSPGQSSGNTIYF
DNA: TGTGCCAGCAGTTCCCCCGGACAGAGCTCTGGAAACACCATATATTTT
D: .
J: TRBJ1-3
size: .
V: TRBV28

CDR3: CASKNRDDNQPQHF
DNA: TGTGCCAGTAAAAACAGGGATGACAATCAGCCCCAGCATTTT
D: .
J: TRBJ1-5
size: .
V: TRBV19

CDR3: CASSPLGGLAGGEDEQFF
DNA: TGTGCCAGCAGTCCACTCGGGGGACTAGCGGGAGGAGAGGATGAGCAGTTCTTC
D: TRBD2
J: TRBJ2-1
size: .
V: TRBV27

CDR3: CASLMSSGRSSGELFF
DNA: TGTGCCAGCCTTATGTCTAGTGGGAGGTCCAGCGGGGAGCTGTTTTTT
D: .
J: TRBJ2-2
size: few
V: TRBV28

CDR3: CASSLEAGLTDTQYF
DNA: TGTGCCAGCAGCTTAGAAGCGGGCCTCACAGATACGCAGTATTTT
D: .
J: TRBJ2-3
size: .
V: TRBV7-2

CDR3: CAISEADRTGGNQPQHF
DNA: TGTGCCATCAGTGAGGCTGACCGGACAGGCGGTAATCAGCCCCAGCATTTT
D: TRBD1
J: TRBJ1-5
size: once
V: TRBV10-3

CDR3: CSSSLGQGVSTEAFF
DNA: TGTTCCAGCAGCTTGGGCCAGGGGGTGTCCACTGAAGCTTTCTTT
D: TRBD1
J: TRBJ1-1
size: few
V: TRBV7-9

CDR3: CSSSFSPAPGQQETQYF
DNA: TGTTCCAGCAGCTTCTCCCCGGCGCCGGGACAGCAAGAGACCCAGTACTTC
D: TRBD1
J: TRBJ2-5
size: few
V: TRBV7-9

CDR3: CASSSRAGEYEQYF
DNA: TGTGCCAGCAGCTCCCGGGCAGGGGAATACGAGCAGTACTTC
D: .
J: TRBJ2-7
size: .
V: TRBV5-6

CDR3: CASSLGRLPRYYEQYF
DNA: TGTGCCAGCAGCTTAGGGAGACTGCCCCGCTACTACGAGCAGTACTTC
D: .
J: TRBJ2-7
size: few
V: TRBV11-2

CDR3: CASSLPSGAGQDRTDTQYF
DNA: TGTGCCAGCAGCCTTCCATCGGGTGCGGGACAGGACCGCACAGATACGCAGTATTTT
D: TRBD1
J: TRBJ2-3
size: .
V: TRBV7-2

CDR3: CASSLDRNTIYF
DNA: TGTGCCAGCAGCTTAGACAGAAACACCATATATTTT
D: .
J: TRBJ1-3
size: .
V: TRBV7-9

CDR3: CASSYDSQYNEQFF
DNA: TGTGCCAGCAGTTACGACAGTCAGTACAATGAGCAGTTCTTC
D: .
J: TRBJ2-1
size: .
V: TRBV6-5

CDR3: CASSPTGVGEAFF
DNA: TGTGCCAGCAGCCCCACAGGGGTCGGTGAAGCTTTCTTT
D: TRBD1
J: TRBJ1-1
size: once
V: TRBV11-2

CDR3: CASTTSDRGLWQPQHF
DNA: TGTGCCAGTACTACATCCGACAGGGGGCTATGGCAGCCCCAGCATTTT
D: TRBD1
J: TRBJ1-5
size: .
V: TRBV19

CDR3: CASSLQGILAGVDNEQFF
DNA: TGTGCCAGCAGCCTACAGGGGATTCTAGCGGGGGTAGACAATGAGCAGTTCTTC
D: TRBD2
J: TRBJ2-1
size: .
V: TRBV5-6

CDR3: CASSARDYHSGETQYF
DNA: TGTGCCAGCAGCGCCCGGGACTATCATTCAGGAGAGACCCAGTACTTC
D: TRBD2
J: TRBJ2-5
size: once
V: TRBV7-9

CDR3: CASSSDIYEQYF
DNA: TGTGCCAGCAGCTCAGACATCTACGAGCAGTACTTC
D: .
J: TRBJ2-7
size: .
V: TRBV7-9

CDR3: CASSAQRGGQETQYF
DNA: TGTGCCAGCAGTGCCCAGCGGGGGGGACAAGAGACCCAGTACTTC
D: TRBD2
J: TRBJ2-5
size: .
V: TRBV6-1

CDR3: CASSFLAELVNNEQFF
DNA: TGTGCCAGCAGCTTCCTTGCCGAACTAGTTAACAATGAGCAGTTCTTC
D: .
J: TRBJ2-1
size: .
V: TRBV5-6

CDR3: CASSQGTGQGTGYTF
DNA: TGCGCCAGCAGCCAAGGGACGGGACAGGGGACTGGCTACACCTTC
D: TRBD1
J: TRBJ1-2
size: .
V: TRBV4-1

CDR3: CASSNHRGETQYF
DNA: TGTGCCAGCAGTAACCACAGGGGAGAGACCCAGTACTTC
D: TRBD1
J: TRBJ2-5
size: .
V: TRBV6-6

CDR3: CSGLTGDWDEQFF
DNA: TGCAGCGGGTTAACAGGGGATTGGGATGAGCAGTTCTTC
D: TRBD1
J: TRBJ2-1
size: .
V: TRBV29-1

CDR3: CASRVGLAGANEQFF
DNA: TGTGCCAGCAGGGTGGGGCTAGCGGGAGCGAATGAGCAGTTCTTC
D: TRBD2
J: TRBJ2-1
size: .
V: TRBV27

CDR3: CASRSDRNTGELFF
DNA: TGTGCCAGCAGATCGGACAGGAACACCGGGGAGCTGTTTTTT
D: .
J: TRBJ2-2
size: few
V: TRBV2

CDR3: CASSRIGDRREKLFF
DNA: TGTGCCAGCAGCCGGATCGGGGACAGGAGGGAAAAACTGTTTTTT
D: TRBD1
J: TRBJ1-4
size: .
V: TRBV6-5

CDR3: CASSFRSSGNTIYF
DNA: TGTGCCAGCAGTTTTAGGAGCTCTGGAAACACCATATATTTT
D: .
J: TRBJ1-3
size: .
V: TRBV28

CDR3: CASLPDRKETQYF
DNA: TGTGCCAGCCTTCCGGACAGAAAAGAGACCCAGTACTTC
D: .
J: TRBJ2-5
size: few
V: TRBV5-5

CDR3: CASSERSGGMKTQYF
DNA: TGTGCCAGCAGTGAAAGGTCAGGGGGCATGAAGACCCAGTACTTC
D: TRBD1
J: TRBJ2-5
size: .
V: TRBV2

CDR3: CASSLPPGAGDADTQYF
DNA: TGTGCCAGCAGTCTCCCCCCGGGGGCGGGAGATGCAGATACGCAGTATTTT
D: .
J: TRBJ2-3
size: .
V: TRBV28

CDR3: CASSQDRGSPYEQYF
DNA: TGCGCCAGCAGCCAAGATAGGGGCTCACCCTACGAGCAGTACTTC
D: .
J: TRBJ2-7
size: once
V: TRBV4-3

CDR3: CSVVWAPSSYEQYF
DNA: TGCAGCGTTGTCTGGGCCCCGAGCTCCTACGAGCAGTACTTC
D: .
J: TRBJ2-7
size: .
V: TRBV29-1

CDR3: CASSARADLSNQPQHF
DNA: TGTGCCAGCAGCGCGCGGGCCGACCTTAGCAATCAGCCCCAGCATTTT
D: .
J: TRBJ1-5
size: .
V: TRBV6-6